One and the same sample provided the 25 T cell receptor beta chains below, sequenced in a study of T cells in localized non-small cell lung cancer. Using immunoSEQ multiplex PCR, the repertoire was profiled, and TCRdb retains in-frame clones only, with some absent. The repertoire includes tens of thousands of clones, about 81% of them detected once, and roughly 1.4% sits in the top ten. The sequenced sample was peripheral blood, obtained before any cancer treatment. The receptors come from a female donor of 60 years or more with stage I lung adenocarcinoma.

The rearrangement joins TRBV5-1 to TRBJ2-5; D could derive from TRBD1 or TRBD2 (5 bases each). The CDR3 is 13 residues long. The V and J ends lost 3 bases and 5 bases respectively, with 11 bases between them. Germline loops: CDR1 SGHRS, CDR2 YFSETQ. In DNA, the CDR3 is TGCGCCAGCAGCTCGGGACCCGCGGAGACCCAGTACTTC. Protein: CASSSGPAETQYF.

CDR3 nucleotide sequence: TGTGCCAGCAGCCGCACAGGGGGTAGGGGCTACACCTTC. Translated: CASSRTGGRGYTF. The chain combines TRBV28 with TRBJ1-2; 8 bases agree with TRBD1. CDR3 length: 13 residues. Per germline, CDR1 MDHEN and CDR2 SYDVKM. V gave up 6 bases and J gave up 8 bases; unmatched junction bases: 8.

The chain employs TRBV28 and TRBJ2-7; D is unclear. Germline V gene lookup returns CDR1 MDHEN and CDR2 SYDVKM. Trimming cost V 3 bases and J 2 bases, with 5 bases left between them. This CDR3 comprises 12 residues. As DNA, the CDR3 is TGTGCCAGCAGTTTGCTCCCCTACGAGCAGTACTTC. Translating it yields CASSLLPYEQYF.

The chain links TRBV11-2 to TRBJ1-2, with 12 bases fitting TRBD1. The germline gives CDR1 SGHAT, CDR2 FQNNGV. This CDR3 region has 15 residues. V gave up 5 bases and J gave up 5 bases; unmatched junction bases: 6. The CDR3 loop is CASSGGQGAPYGYTF. For the CDR3, the DNA is TGTGCCAGCAGCGGGGGACAGGGGGCGCCTTATGGCTACACCTTC. The variable domain in full, with the rest retrieved from reference TRBV11-2 and TRBJ1-2, is EAGVAQSPRYKIIEKRQSVAFWCNPISGHATLYWYQQILGQGPKLLIQFQNNGVVDDSQLPKDRFSAERLKGVDSTLKIQPAKLEDSAVYLCASSGGQGAPYGYTFGSGTRLTVV.

This sequence joins TRBV5-1 and TRBJ2-7; 7 bases line up with TRBD2. The CDR3 is made up of 14 amino acids. Germline CDR1 and CDR2: SGHRS and YFSETQ. J was trimmed by 3 bases and V by 5 bases; bases with no gene match: 8. In nucleotides, the CDR3 is TGCGCCAGCAGTAATGACCGGACTAGCTACGAGCAGTACTTC. It yields the protein CASSNDRTSYEQYF.

The J gene is TRBJ1-1, the V gene TRBV5-5, with 7 bases identical to TRBD1. Germline CDR1 SGHKS, CDR2 YYEKEE (reference sequence). V gave up 4 bases and J gave up 1 base; unmatched junction bases: 1. This CDR3 contains 13 residues. The CDR3, as DNA: TGTGCCAGCAGCCGACAGGGGAACACTGAAGCTTTCTTT. This sequence encodes CASSRQGNTEAFF.

The chain is built from TRBV4-2 and TRBJ2-1, with TRBD2 identical over 8 bases. With V trimmed by 5 bases and J by 3 bases, 6 bases remained unmatched. The germline CDR1 and CDR2 sequences are LGHNA and YNFKEQ. The CDR3 has 15 amino acids. The CDR3 protein is CASSSAGGVYNEQFF. The CDR3 DNA is TGTGCCAGCAGCTCGGCGGGAGGCGTCTACAATGAGCAGTTCTTC.

CDR3 DNA: TGTGCCAGCAGCCTCGGGCCGACCCGAGAAGCTTTCTTT. Translating it yields CASSLGPTREAFF. V usage is TRBV7-2 and J usage is TRBJ1-1; D is undetermined. CDR1 and CDR2 (germline): SGHTA, FQGNSA. V lost 5 bases and J 8 bases, leaving 15 bases between the germline ends. There are 13 residues in the CDR3. Combining the CDR3 with reference TRBV7-2 and TRBJ1-1 gives the whole variable domain GAGVSQSPSNKVTEKGKDVELRCDPISGHTALYWYRQSLGQGLEFLIYFQGNSAPDKSGLPSDRFSAERTGGSVSTLTIQRTQQEDSAVYLCASSLGPTREAFFGQGTRLTVV.

The CDR3 protein is CASRILRGASHEQFF. In DNA, the CDR3 is TGTGCCAGCAGAATCCTACGGGGGGCAAGTCATGAGCAGTTCTTC. This sequence joins TRBV6-5 and TRBJ2-1, with a tentative D call TRBD2 (7 bases). The V end lost 6 bases, the J end lost 8 bases, and 20 bases lay between the germline ends. From germline, CDR1 is MNHEY and CDR2 SVGAGI. The CDR3 spans 15 residues.

The chain links TRBV4-2 to TRBJ1-3; D is unresolved. V was pared by 4 bases and J by 0 bases, with 10 bases between. The germline gives CDR1 LGHNA, CDR2 YNFKEQ. CDR3 length equals 15 residues. CDR3 protein: CASSLSGGSGNTIYF. The CDR3 DNA follows: TGTGCCAGCAGCCTTAGTGGAGGCTCTGGAAACACCATATATTTT.

The rearrangement joins TRBV6-1 to TRBJ2-3; no firm D call. Germline V gives CDR1 MNHNS, CDR2 SASEGT. The germline V and J ends were trimmed by 2 bases and 3 bases, with 12 bases remaining between them. The length of the CDR3 is 15 residues. CDR3 DNA sequence: TGTGCCAGCAGTGAAACCCCATCAGATACAGATACGCAGTATTTT. This translates into CASSETPSDTDTQYF.

This clone was detected only a few times. The rearrangement uses TRBV2 and TRBJ2-7; D is ambiguous. V gave up 4 bases and J gave up 1 base, with 8 bases separating them. Germline V gives CDR1 SNHLY, CDR2 FYNNEI. The CDR3 consists of 13 residues. In nucleotides, the CDR3 is TGTGCCAGCAGTGTACCCCTATCCTACGAGCAGTACTTC. The encoded protein is CASSVPLSYEQYF. Combining the CDR3 with reference TRBV2 and TRBJ2-7 gives the whole variable domain EPEVTQTPSHQVTQMGQEVILRCVPISNHLYFYWYRQILGQKVEFLVSFYNNEISEKSEIFDDQFSVERPDGSNFTLKIRSTKLEDSAMYFCASSVPLSYEQYFGPGTRLTVT.

The chain links TRBV23-1 to TRBJ1-5; TRBD1 is a possible D gene (5 bases). TRBV23-1 is classed as an ORF, of uncertain function. V was pared by 6 bases and J by 4 bases, with 19 bases between. CDR3 length equals 16 residues. The CDR3 bases are TGCGCCAGCAGCACCGACCGGGACCGTTTAAATCAGCCCCAGCATTTT. This codes for CASSTDRDRLNQPQHF.

This clone appeared a few times. This chain connects TRBV10-1 to TRBJ1-1; D unclear. The CDR3 runs to 14 residues. In germline, CDR1 is WNHNN, CDR2 SYGVQD (reference sequence). With 4 bases removed from V and 1 base from J, the gap between germline ends came to 10 bases. The CDR3 spells CASSAAGSNTEAFF. As DNA, the CDR3 is TGCGCCAGCAGTGCCGCAGGATCGAACACTGAAGCTTTCTTT.

This sequence joins TRBV15 and TRBJ2-5; 7 nucleotides match TRBD2. CDR3 length equals 14 residues. Germline V gives CDR1 LNHNV, CDR2 YYDKDF (reference sequence). V gave up 3 bases and J gave up 1 base; unmatched junction bases: 2. The CDR3 reads CATSRREPQETQYF. The CDR3 DNA is TGTGCCACCAGCAGGCGGGAGCCCCAAGAGACCCAGTACTTC.

The chain couples TRBV5-1 to TRBJ2-2; possibly TRBD2 for D (6 bases). This CDR3 contains 16 residues. Per germline, CDR1 SGHRS and CDR2 YFSETQ. V lost 4 bases to trimming and J lost 3 bases, with 16 bases between them. CDR3 sequence reads: CASSLGVTRHTGELFF. Written as DNA, the CDR3 is TGCGCCAGCAGCCTGGGGGTGACTAGACACACCGGGGAGCTGTTTTTT.

The J gene is TRBJ1-3, the V gene TRBV5-4, with D hard to call. Germline V CDR1 and CDR2: SGHNT, YYREEE (reference sequence). There are 15 residues in the CDR3. Trimming removed 1 base at V and 0 bases at J, with 8 bases between. The CDR3 is CASSLSGPSGNTIYF. Written as DNA, the CDR3 is TGTGCCAGCAGCTTGTCTGGGCCCTCTGGAAACACCATATATTTT.

The V call is TRBV7-2, the J call TRBJ2-1, with D unresolved. CDR3 length: 13 amino acids. V was clipped by 6 bases and J by 3 bases, with 9 bases between them. Per germline, CDR1 SGHTA and CDR2 FQGNSA. Here the CDR3 reads CASRARVYNEQFF. The CDR3 region has the DNA TGTGCCAGCAGGGCCCGAGTCTACAATGAGCAGTTCTTC.

V gene TRBV19 combines with J gene TRBJ1-3; no reliable D call. Trimming took 8 bases from V and 2 from J, leaving 13 bases between them. The CDR3 loop spans 14 amino acids. Germline CDR1 and CDR2: LNHDA and SQIVND (reference sequence). The CDR3 DNA sequence: TGTGCCAGTGGATCAAAAGGGCCTGGAAACACCATATATTTT. This gives the protein CASGSKGPGNTIYF.

The chain combines TRBV19 with TRBJ1-1; D is undetermined. The CDR3 extends over 10 amino acids. Germline V gene sequence: CDR1 LNHDA, CDR2 SQIVND (reference sequence). V lost 6 bases and J 4 bases, leaving 3 bases between the germline ends. The CDR3 is CASRSTEAFF. CDR3 sequence (DNA): TGTGCCAGTAGATCCACTGAAGCTTTCTTT.

This clone has a single count. The chain employs TRBV5-1 and TRBJ2-1; TRBD2 agrees at 9 bases. The CDR3 runs 15 residues. CDR1 and CDR2 (germline): SGHRS, YFSETQ. The V segment lost 4 bases and the J segment 0 bases; nucleotides outside the gene matches: 2. CDR3 protein: CASSKLAGSYNEQFF. For the CDR3, the DNA is TGCGCCAGCAGCAAACTAGCGGGCTCCTACAATGAGCAGTTCTTC.

V is TRBV30 and J is TRBJ1-5; D not certain. The CDR3 covers 14 residues. The V and J ends lost 2 bases and 7 bases respectively, with 15 bases between them. The germline CDR1 and CDR2 sequences are GTSNPN and SVGIG (reference sequence). Here the CDR3 DNA reads TGTGCCTGGAGTAGTCTGGGAAAGGGACAGCCCCAGCATTTT. This translates into CAWSSLGKGQPQHF.

The genes are TRBV4-2 and TRBJ2-5; TRBD2 might be the D (5 bases). Trimming stripped 0 bases from V and 5 bases from J, with 13 bases between. CDR1 and CDR2 (germline): LGHNA, YNFKEQ. This CDR3 is 15 amino acids long. CDR3: CASSQDQGSVETQYF. In DNA, the CDR3 is TGTGCCAGCAGCCAAGATCAAGGTAGCGTGGAGACCCAGTACTTC.

The CDR3 DNA reads as TGTGCCAGCAGTGAACACGGGACAGGGCAACCAGATACGCAGTATTTT. It codes for CASSEHGTGQPDTQYF. The chain carries TRBV28 and TRBJ2-3; 9 nucleotides agree with TRBD1. CDR1 MDHEN and CDR2 SYDVKM come from the germline V gene. The CDR3 is made up of 16 amino acids. The V segment lost 5 bases and the J segment 4 bases; nucleotides outside the gene matches: 10.

J is TRBJ2-3 and V is TRBV28; TRBD1 matches at 7 bases. V was pared by 7 bases and J by 2 bases, with 15 bases of the junction left unmatched. The CDR3 is 17 residues long. CDR1 MDHEN and CDR2 SYDVKM come from the germline V gene. CDR3 protein: CASKTPTGLSLTDTQYF. Here the CDR3 DNA reads TGTGCCAGCAAAACGCCGACAGGGCTTTCCCTCACAGATACGCAGTATTTT. The full variable domain, rest sourced from reference TRBV28 and TRBJ2-3, is DVKVTQSSRYLVKRTGEKVFLECVQDMDHENMFWYRQDPGLGLRLIYFSYDVKMKEKGDIPEGYSVSREKKERFSLILESASTNQTSMYLCASKTPTGLSLTDTQYFGPGTRLTVL.